The source of this T cell receptor (beta chain) is a study of T cells in Graves' hyperthyroidism and ophthalmopathy. A note on this clonotype: Its target is not known.

General study points: Model predictions of ophthalmopathy came a median around 6.5 months before onset. Most thyroid clonotypes with frequency above 0.001 were detected in blood.

What was amplified from RNA transcripts were TCR beta CDR3 regions. First-round RT-PCR of the TCR CDR3 relied on the HTBI primer set. MiXCR, applied by TCRdb to the multiplex PCR reads, yields one record per CDR3 protein. The sample has about 700,000 distinct CDR3 sequences; approximately 42% are singletons. This CDR3 has 15 residues. The V and J ends lost 6 bases and 4 bases respectively, with 18 bases between them. Germline V gene sequence: CDR1 MGHDK, CDR2 SYGVNS. The sample taken for sequencing was peripheral blood or thyroid tissue (not recorded which). The chain is built from TRBV25-1 and TRBJ1-2; no clear D gene. This TCR was recovered from an adult man with Graves' disease, either hyperthyroidism or ophthalmopathy (not recorded which). The CDR3 DNA is TGTGCCAGCAGCGTTAAGGGAGGTGAAACCTATGGCTACACCTTC. It codes for CASSVKGGETYGYTF.